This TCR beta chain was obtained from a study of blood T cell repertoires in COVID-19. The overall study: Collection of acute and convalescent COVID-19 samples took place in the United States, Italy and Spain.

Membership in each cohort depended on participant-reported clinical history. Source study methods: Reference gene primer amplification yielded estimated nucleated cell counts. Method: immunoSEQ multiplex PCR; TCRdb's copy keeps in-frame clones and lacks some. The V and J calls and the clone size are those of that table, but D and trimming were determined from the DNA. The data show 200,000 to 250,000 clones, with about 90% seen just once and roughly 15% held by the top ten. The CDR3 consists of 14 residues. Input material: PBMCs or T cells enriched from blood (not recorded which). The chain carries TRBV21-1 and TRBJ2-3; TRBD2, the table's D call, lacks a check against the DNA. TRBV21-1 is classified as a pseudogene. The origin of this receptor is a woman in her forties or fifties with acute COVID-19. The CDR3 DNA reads TGTGCCAGCAGCAAAGCCGGGATGGCGGATACGCAGTATTTT. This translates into CASSKAGMADTQYF.